The rows below give T cell receptor beta chains drawn from one sample of a study of shared clonotypes between healthy human individuals. The table came from immunoSEQ multiplex PCR; TCRdb's copy has only in-frame clones and leaves some out. The sample records approximately 2,300,000 clones, less than 95% being singletons. The sample taken for sequencing was naive CD4+ T cells from PBMCs. The source is a man aged 18 to 30 in good health. Some clones in this sample may be carry-over from other donors' samples. The CDR3 runs from the conserved cysteine through the conserved F or W. The D gene is left open where the match is weak. Not all rows give a size; the values are once, few, many and, for expanded clones, a class.

D gene | J gene | clone size | V gene | CDR3 protein | CDR3 DNA
- | TRBJ2-3 | once | TRBV5-5 | CASSLRWDTQYF | TGTGCCAGCAGCCTTAGGTGGGATACGCAGTATTTT
- | TRBJ1-1 | few | TRBV28 | CASSFEVRAFF | TGTGCCAGCAGTTTCGAGGTACGAGCTTTCTTT
- | TRBJ2-4 | - | TRBV14 | CASSQGAVYENIQYF | TGTGCCAGCAGCCAAGGGGCAGTCTACGAAAACATTCAGTACTTC
- | TRBJ2-2 | - | TRBV19 | CASTPQARNTGELFF | TGTGCCAGTACCCCCCAGGCTCGGAACACCGGGGAGCTGTTTTTT
TRBD2 | TRBJ2-1 | - | TRBV6-5 | CASLGAGGNNEQFF | TGTGCCAGCCTCGGAGCGGGAGGGAACAATGAGCAGTTCTTC
- | TRBJ1-5 | - | TRBV2 | CASRPGYNQPQHF | TGTGCCAGCAGACCAGGCTACAATCAGCCCCAGCATTTT
TRBD2 | TRBJ2-2 | - | TRBV5-4 | CASSSRAGAGTGELFF | TGTGCCAGCAGCTCTAGAGCGGGAGCTGGAACCGGGGAGCTGTTTTTT
- | TRBJ2-7 | - | TRBV4-2 | CASSQGALANSYEQYF | TGTGCCAGCAGCCAAGGTGCCCTAGCGAACTCCTACGAGCAGTACTTC
TRBD2 | TRBJ2-5 | - | TRBV28 | CASSLFEGGPLETQYF | TGTGCCAGCAGTTTATTCGAGGGAGGGCCCTTAGAGACCCAGTACTTC
TRBD1 | TRBJ1-3 | few | TRBV6-1 | CASSDGTGRPSGNTIYF | TGTGCCAGCAGTGACGGGACAGGCCGCCCCTCTGGAAACACCATATATTTT